The next 6 T cell receptor beta chains were all read from a single sample in a study of blood T cell repertoires in COVID-19. Some clones are missing from TCRdb's copy, which holds only in-frame ones; the method was immunoSEQ multiplex PCR. Among roughly 160,000 clones, about 85% were seen once, and the ten largest hold around 7%. Source material: peripheral blood. The receptors were sampled from an older man with COVID-19, enrolled during active disease.

In this sample, this clone turned up a few times. The chain recombines TRBV3-1 (or the pseudogene TRBV3-2) with TRBJ1-2; the match to TRBD1 covers 7 bases. The V gene end was trimmed by 4 bases and the J gene end by 8 bases; junction bases not matched to a gene: 10. The CDR3 has 14 residues. Germline CDR1 reads LGHDT; CDR2 reads YNNKEL (reference sequence). The CDR3 reads CASSPGGRGRGYTF. CDR3 bases: TGTGCCAGCAGCCCCGGAGGCAGGGGGAGGGGCTACACCTTC.

The rearrangement uses TRBV28 and TRBJ1-1, with no clear D. Germline CDR1 MDHEN, CDR2 SYDVKM. Trimming cost V 5 bases and J 5 bases, with 9 bases left between them. The CDR3 length is 12 residues. CDR3 amino acids: CASSLTETEAFF. The CDR3 DNA reads as TGTGCCAGCAGTCTCACAGAAACTGAAGCTTTCTTT.

The rearrangement uses TRBV4-3 and TRBJ1-4; D gene unclear. The ends were cut back, 3 bases at V and 5 bases at J, with 16 bases in the middle. Germline CDR1 reads LGHNA; CDR2 reads YSLEER. The CDR3 covers 16 residues. The CDR3 bases are TGCGCCAGCAGCCAGCAGAGGGCAGCCGCGAATGAAAAACTGTTTTTT. Protein sequence: CASSQQRAAANEKLFF.

The chain carries TRBV4-2 and TRBJ2-2; TRBD2 matches 11 bases. The CDR3 loop spans 16 amino acids. V was pared by 8 bases and J by 2 bases, with 7 bases of the junction left unmatched. CDR1 is LGHNA, CDR2 YNFKEQ, per germline. CDR3 in amino acids: CASGLAGGQNTGELFF. As DNA, the CDR3 is TGTGCCAGCGGCCTAGCGGGGGGACAAAACACCGGGGAGCTGTTTTTT.

The chain is built from TRBV11-1 and TRBJ2-1; 10 bases agree with TRBD1. Germline CDR1 SGHAT, CDR2 FQDESV (reference sequence). After removal of 1 base from V and 5 bases from J, the junction contained 2 bases not matched to a gene. This CDR3 spans 15 amino acids. As DNA, the CDR3 is TGTGCCAGCAGCTTAGTGGGACAGGGGCACAATGAGCAGTTCTTC. Protein sequence: CASSLVGQGHNEQFF.

This rearrangement joins TRBV7-8 to TRBJ2-1, with 8 nucleotides matching TRBD2. Germline V gives CDR1 SGHVS, CDR2 FQNEAQ. The V segment lost 7 bases and the J segment 5 bases; nucleotides outside the gene matches: 16. This CDR3 is built from 17 residues. The CDR3 spells CASTSGGGTLLNNEQFF. The CDR3 bases are TGTGCCAGCACCTCCGGGGGGGGGACACTTCTGAACAATGAGCAGTTCTTC.